This T cell receptor (beta chain) was recovered during a study of T cell responses to AZD1222 COVID-19 vaccine. Germline V gives CDR1 ENHRY, CDR2 SYGVKD. CDR3 size: 13 residues. With 8 bases clipped from V and 1 base from J, the junction kept 4 bases outside the gene matches. As concerns this clone: What it binds is unknown.

This table comes from immunoSEQ multiplex PCR, and its TCRdb copy is limited to in-frame clones, with some not included. The sample comprises around 110,000 clones, over 80% of which are singletons, and about 6.6% rests with the top ten. Researchers grouped second doses given at about 4 or about 12 weeks into one pool. The study, taken as a whole, reports: Baseline serology detected seropositivity in only 5 to 7 AZD1222 recipients. Epitopes outside B.1.351 and B.1.1.7 mutated regions reportedly drew nearly half of spike TCRs. Clonal diversity was possibly underestimated, and white British individuals and females predominated among donors.

The material sequenced was peripheral blood, taken 28 days after the second AZD1222 dose. The clonotype comes from an adult who received the AZD1222 COVID-19 vaccine. The gene calls are TRBV10-3 and TRBJ2-7; 8 nucleotides agree with TRBD2. The CDR3 bases are TGTGCCATCTCGGGAGGGGCATCCTACGAGCAGTACTTC. Translated: CAISGGASYEQYF.